This T cell receptor beta chain derives from a study of blood T cell repertoires in COVID-19. The overall study: COVID-19 samples collected from the United States, Italy and Spain covered acute and convalescent phases. PBMCs, B-cell-depleted T cells, or T cells provided the cDNA or gDNA that made up the material.

The length of the CDR3 is 16 residues. Unmatched junction bases numbered 7, after V lost 4 bases and J lost 0 bases. Germline loops: CDR1 SEHNR, CDR2 FQNEAQ (reference sequence). Seattle-derived patients entered the study during active infection and were followed longitudinally. As processed by the authors: Amplification from reference gene primers served as the basis for estimated nucleated cell counts. The table came from immunoSEQ multiplex PCR; TCRdb's copy has only in-frame clones and leaves some out. V, J and clone size are those of that table, while D and trimming were read from the DNA. The sample shows fewer than 80,000 clones, roughly four fifths of them seen only once.

This TCR derives from a man in his fifties or sixties with COVID-19, enrolled during active disease. The specimen sequenced was peripheral blood. The V and J genes are TRBV7-9 and TRBJ2-3; 7 bases map to TRBD2. The CDR3 DNA is TGTGCCAGCAGCTCACCCGACGGGGGGAGCACAGATACGCAGTATTTT. Its translation: CASSSPDGGSTDTQYF.